Sequencing of this T cell receptor (beta chain) was carried out in a study of cytomegalovirus exposure and HLA in healthy donors. Regarding the study as a whole: In an earlier analysis, most TCR beta V segments were productive about 90% or about 30% of the time.

The primer mix had 60 Vbeta and 13 Jbeta primers. TCRdb's table, derived via immunoSEQ multiplex PCR, lists solely in-frame clones and lacks some. The data contain around 150,000 clones, roughly 75% of them singletons. On this clone itself: Antigen: not known.

The donors were healthy bone marrow donors. No CMV serostatus entry exists for this donor. This CDR3 spans 14 amino acids. Germline lookup yields CDR1 LNHDA and CDR2 SQIVND (reference sequence). After removal of 6 bases from V and 4 bases from J, the junction contained 3 bases not matched to a gene. The rearrangement joins TRBV19 to TRBJ2-2, with 9 nucleotides matching TRBD2. The specimen sequenced was PBMCs. This TCR came from a man aged 25-45 years in good health. The CDR3 here is CASRWTSVTGELFF. The CDR3 region has the DNA TGTGCCAGTAGGTGGACTAGCGTCACCGGGGAGCTGTTTTTT.